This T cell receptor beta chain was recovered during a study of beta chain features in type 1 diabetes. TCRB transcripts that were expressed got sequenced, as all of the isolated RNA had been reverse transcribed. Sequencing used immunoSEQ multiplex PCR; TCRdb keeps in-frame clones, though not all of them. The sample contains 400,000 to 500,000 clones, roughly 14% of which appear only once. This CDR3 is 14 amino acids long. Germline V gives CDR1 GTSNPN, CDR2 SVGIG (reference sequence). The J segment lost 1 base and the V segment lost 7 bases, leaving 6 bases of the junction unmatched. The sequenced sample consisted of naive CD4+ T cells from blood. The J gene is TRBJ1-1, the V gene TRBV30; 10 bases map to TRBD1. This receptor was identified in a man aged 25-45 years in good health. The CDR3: CALQTGGANTEAFF. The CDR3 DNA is TGTGCCTTACAGACAGGGGGCGCGAACACTGAAGCTTTCTTT.